A selection of T cell receptor beta chains follows, all from one sample in a study of response to subunit inactivated influenza vaccine. One entry per CDR3 protein, called by TCRdb with MiXCR from the RT-PCR reads. The sample has about 530,000 distinct CDR3 sequences; 13% are singletons. The specimen was PBMCs from blood, collected more than 35 days after vaccination. The receptors were gathered from a man in his fifties who received an inactivated influenza vaccine. Both conserved end residues are part of each CDR3. A D gene is named only where the DNA matches it firmly. Clone sizes are given selectively: once, few, many, or a class where the clone is expanded.

16	TRBJ2-5	TRBD1	few	TRBV4-3	TGCGCCAGCAGCCAAGACGAGGGGACAGGGGGAGAGACCCAGTACTTC	CASSQDEGTGGETQYF
14	TRBJ2-7	NA	many	TRBV5-6	TGTGCCAGCAGCTTGGCAGGGGTAGCCTACGAGCAGTACTTC	CASSLAGVAYEQYF
15	TRBJ2-7	TRBD1	few	TRBV7-2	TGTGCCAGCAGCTTCGACAGGGGAAGCTCCTACGAGCAGTACTTC	CASSFDRGSSYEQYF
11	TRBJ2-7	NA	NA	TRBV24-1	TGTGCCACCAGTCTGGACGGCGAGCAGTACTTC	CATSLDGEQYF
11	TRBJ2-4	TRBD1	few	TRBV12-3/TRBV12-4	TGTGCCAGCAGTTCCCGACAGGGGCAGTACTTC	CASSSRQGQYF
15	TRBJ2-5	TRBD2	few	TRBV7-3	TGTGCCAGCAGCCCCGTAGCGGGAGGGCTGGAGACCCAGTACTTC	CASSPVAGGLETQYF
11	TRBJ2-1	NA	few	TRBV20-1	TGCAGTGCTCCACTAAAGAATGAGCAGTTCTTC	CSAPLKNEQFF
15	TRBJ2-1	NA	few	TRBV4-3	TGCGCCAGCAGCCAAGAAGAGGGGGACTACAATGAGCAGTTCTTC	CASSQEEGDYNEQFF
15	TRBJ2-2	TRBD1	NA	TRBV29-1	TGCAGCGTTCGAACCGGGACAGGGGTGTACGGGGAGCTGTTTTTT	CSVRTGTGVYGELFF
12	TRBJ2-1	NA	many	TRBV20-1	TGCAGTGCTAGAGTGAGCGGGACAGAGCAGTTCTTC	CSARVSGTEQFF
17	TRBJ2-2	NA	NA	TRBV12-3/TRBV12-4	TGTGCCAGCAGTTCCCGGCGATCCTCGGTCGACACCGGGGAGCTGTTTTTT	CASSSRRSSVDTGELFF
11	TRBJ1-1	NA	many	TRBV5-6	TGTGCCAGCAGTTTGGGTACTGAAGCTTTCTTT	CASSLGTEAFF
13	TRBJ2-5	NA	many	TRBV6-1	TGTGCCAGCAGTCGCCGGGACGCGGAGACCCAGTACTTC	CASSRRDAETQYF
16	TRBJ1-5	TRBD1	NA	TRBV18	TGTGCCAGCTCACTCACACAGGGGGATAGCAATCAGCCCCAGCATTTT	CASSLTQGDSNQPQHF
14	TRBJ2-7	TRBD2	many	TRBV7-2	TGTGCCAGCAGCTGGGGACTAGCGTCCTACGAGCAGTACTTC	CASSWGLASYEQYF
17	TRBJ1-5	NA	NA	TRBV4-2	TGTGCCAGCAGCCAAGATCCTAGGGAGAGCGGCAATCAGCCCCAGCATTTT	CASSQDPRESGNQPQHF
12	TRBJ1-6	NA	few	TRBV30	TGTGCCTGGAATCGGGAAAACTCACCCCTCCACTTT	CAWNRENSPLHF
13	TRBJ2-1	TRBD1	few	TRBV12-3/TRBV12-4	TGTGCCAGCAGTTTTACAGGGGGCGTTAGTCAGTTCTTC	CASSFTGGVSQFF
13	TRBJ1-5	TRBD1	many	TRBV29-1	TGCAGCGCCTCCGGGACAGAAGATCAGCCCCAGCATTTT	CSASGTEDQPQHF
12	TRBJ2-3	NA	few	TRBV30	TGTGCCTGGAGTAAAAGGCGGTATACGCAGTATTTT	CAWSKRRYTQYF
17	TRBJ2-1	TRBD2	few	TRBV7-3	TGTGCCAGCAGCACCACACCGACTAGCGGATTTTACAATGAGCAGTTCTTC	CASSTTPTSGFYNEQFF
17	TRBJ2-2	TRBD2	NA	TRBV7-3	TGTGCCAGCAGCTCCGCGGAAGCGGGAGCGTACACCGGGGAGCTGTTTTTT	CASSSAEAGAYTGELFF